Following are 3 T cell receptor beta chains from one sample sequenced in a study of T cell responses to AZD1222 COVID-19 vaccine. Only in-frame clones appear in the TCRdb table, and some are missing; sequencing was by immunoSEQ multiplex PCR. This table has about 67,000 clones, around 84% appearing once. The source material was peripheral blood, sampled on day 0 of AZD1222 vaccination. These receptors were collected from an adult in good health.

The CDR3 loop reads CASSQGGEVNTEAFF. The CDR3 coding sequence is TGCGCCAGCAGTCAGGGCGGGGAGGTGAACACTGAAGCTTTCTTT. The chain employs TRBV10-1 and TRBJ1-1; perhaps TRBD1 as D (5 bases). V was shortened by 5 bases and J by 0 bases, with 13 bases between the two germline ends. The CDR3 consists of 15 residues. Germline CDR1 is WNHNN and CDR2 is SYGVQD (reference sequence).

The J gene is TRBJ2-7, the V gene TRBV6-5; D is ambiguous. This CDR3 is 11 amino acids long. V lost 6 bases and J 7 bases, leaving 10 bases between the germline ends. The germline V gene encodes CDR1 MNHEY and CDR2 SVGAGI. CDR3 in amino acids: CASSPREEQYF. The DNA of the CDR3 is TGTGCCAGCAGCCCCCGTGAGGAGCAGTACTTC.

The rearrangement links TRBV4-3 to TRBJ1-1, with no clear D. The CDR3 loop spans 12 amino acids. V was shortened by 3 bases and J by 11 bases, with 13 bases between the two germline ends. CDR1 is LGHNA and CDR2 is YSLEER in the germline V gene. DNA of the CDR3: TGCGCCAGCAGCCAGGGGAGGGCGAGGGCTTTCTTT. This translates into CASSQGRARAFF.